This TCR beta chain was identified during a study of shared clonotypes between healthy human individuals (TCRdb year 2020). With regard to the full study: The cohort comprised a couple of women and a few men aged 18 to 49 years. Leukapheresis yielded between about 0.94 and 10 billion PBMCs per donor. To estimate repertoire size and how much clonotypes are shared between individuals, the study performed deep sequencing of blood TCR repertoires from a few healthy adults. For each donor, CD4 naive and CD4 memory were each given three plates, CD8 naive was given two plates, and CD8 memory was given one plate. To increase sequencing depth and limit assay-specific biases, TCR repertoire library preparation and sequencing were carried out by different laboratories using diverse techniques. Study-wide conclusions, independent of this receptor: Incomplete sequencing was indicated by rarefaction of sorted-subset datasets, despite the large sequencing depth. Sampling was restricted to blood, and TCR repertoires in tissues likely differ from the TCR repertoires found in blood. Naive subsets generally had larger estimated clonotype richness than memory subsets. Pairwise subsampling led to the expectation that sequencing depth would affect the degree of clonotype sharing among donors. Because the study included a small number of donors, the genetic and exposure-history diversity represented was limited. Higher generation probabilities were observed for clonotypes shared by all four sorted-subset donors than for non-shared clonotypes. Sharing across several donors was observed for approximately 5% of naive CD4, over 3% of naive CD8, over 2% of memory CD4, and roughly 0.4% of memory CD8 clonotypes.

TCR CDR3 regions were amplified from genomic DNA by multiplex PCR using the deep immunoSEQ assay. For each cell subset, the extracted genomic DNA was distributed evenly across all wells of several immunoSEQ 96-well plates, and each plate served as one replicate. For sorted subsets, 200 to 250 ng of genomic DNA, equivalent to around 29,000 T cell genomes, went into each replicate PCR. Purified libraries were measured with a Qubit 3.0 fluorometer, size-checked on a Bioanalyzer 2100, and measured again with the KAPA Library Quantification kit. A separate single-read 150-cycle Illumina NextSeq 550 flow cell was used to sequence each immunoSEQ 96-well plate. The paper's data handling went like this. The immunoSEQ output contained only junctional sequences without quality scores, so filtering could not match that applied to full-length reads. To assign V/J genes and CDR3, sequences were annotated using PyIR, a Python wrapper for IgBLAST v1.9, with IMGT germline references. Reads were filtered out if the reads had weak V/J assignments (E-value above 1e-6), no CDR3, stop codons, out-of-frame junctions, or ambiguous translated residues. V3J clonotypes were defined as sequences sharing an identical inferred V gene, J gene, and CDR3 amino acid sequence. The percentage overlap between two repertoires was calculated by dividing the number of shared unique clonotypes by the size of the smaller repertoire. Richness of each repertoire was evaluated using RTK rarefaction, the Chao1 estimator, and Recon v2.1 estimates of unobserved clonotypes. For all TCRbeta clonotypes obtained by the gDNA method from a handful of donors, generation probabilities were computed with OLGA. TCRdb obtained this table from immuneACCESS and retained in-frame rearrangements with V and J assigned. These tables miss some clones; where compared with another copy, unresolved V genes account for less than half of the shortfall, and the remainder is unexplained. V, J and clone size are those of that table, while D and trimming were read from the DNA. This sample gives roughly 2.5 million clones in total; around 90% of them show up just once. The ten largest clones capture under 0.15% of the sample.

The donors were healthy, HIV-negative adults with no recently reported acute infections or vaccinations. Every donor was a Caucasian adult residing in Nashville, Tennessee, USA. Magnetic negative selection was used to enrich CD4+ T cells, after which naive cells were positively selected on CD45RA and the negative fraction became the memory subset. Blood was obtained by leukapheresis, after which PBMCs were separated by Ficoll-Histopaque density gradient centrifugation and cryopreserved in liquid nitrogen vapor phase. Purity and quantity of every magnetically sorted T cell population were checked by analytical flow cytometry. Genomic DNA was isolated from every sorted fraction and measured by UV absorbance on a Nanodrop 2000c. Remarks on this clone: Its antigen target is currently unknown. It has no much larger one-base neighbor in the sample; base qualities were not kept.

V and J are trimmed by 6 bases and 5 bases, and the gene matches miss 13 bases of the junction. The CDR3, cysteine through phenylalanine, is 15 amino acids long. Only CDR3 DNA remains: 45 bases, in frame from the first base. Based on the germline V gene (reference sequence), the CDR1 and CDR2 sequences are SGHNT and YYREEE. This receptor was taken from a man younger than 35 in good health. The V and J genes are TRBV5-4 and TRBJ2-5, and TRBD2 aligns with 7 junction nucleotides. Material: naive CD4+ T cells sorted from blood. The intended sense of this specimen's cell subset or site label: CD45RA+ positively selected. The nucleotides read TGTGCCAGCACCCTGGGGGGGAGGGCCGGGGAGACCCAGTACTTC. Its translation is CASTLGGRAGETQYF.